These 23 T cell receptor beta chains were all obtained from the same sample, sequenced in a study of T cell repertoires in ileal Crohn's disease. Clones were read by immunoSEQ multiplex PCR, and TCRdb kept only the in-frame ones, dropping some. Found here are roughly 13,000 clones, 70% to 85% of them singletons; the top ten hold around 14%. Described time point: inflamed ileum from the surgical specimen. Sequenced input: ileal tissue. The receptors derive from an adult with Crohn's disease.

The chain combines TRBV11-3 with TRBJ2-3; D remains ambiguous. The CDR3 contains 14 residues. V lost 3 bases to trimming and J lost 0 bases, with 7 bases between them. Germline assignment: CDR1 SGHNT and CDR2 YENEEA. DNA of the CDR3: TGTGCCAGCAGCTTTGATCCTAGCACAGATACGCAGTATTTT. The encoded protein is CASSFDPSTDTQYF.

The rearrangement links TRBV6-4 to TRBJ2-2; 9 bases map to TRBD2. The V gene's germline CDR1 is MRHNA and CDR2 SNTAGT. The junction had 5 bases not matched to a gene; V was cut back by 0 bases and J by 3 bases. The CDR3 is made up of 17 amino acids. Here the CDR3 reads CASSDSGLASDTGELFF. CDR3 nucleotides: TGTGCCAGCAGTGACTCGGGACTAGCTTCCGACACCGGGGAGCTGTTTTTT.

The chain couples TRBV7-9 to TRBJ2-7; 12 nucleotides align to TRBD2. The germline V gene encodes CDR1 SEHNR and CDR2 FQNEAQ (reference sequence). The CDR3 runs to 16 residues. The V gene end was trimmed by 0 bases and the J gene end by 4 bases; junction bases not matched to a gene: 4. DNA for the CDR3: TGTGCCAGCAGCTTAGCGACTAGCGGGGGCCTTTACGAGCAGTACTTC. Protein product: CASSLATSGGLYEQYF.

The genes are TRBV5-6 and TRBJ1-2; D gene ambiguous. The germline V gene encodes CDR1 SGHDT and CDR2 YYEEEE. Trimming shortened V by 3 bases and J by 6 bases, and 18 bases separated the two germline ends. This CDR3 spans 15 amino acids. The CDR3 DNA reads TGTGCCAGCAGCTCCTACATAATGCCCCGTAATGGCTACACCTTC. It is translated as CASSSYIMPRNGYTF.

V and J are TRBV27 and TRBJ2-5, with D maybe TRBD1 (6 bases). V gave up 2 bases and J gave up 6 bases, with 13 bases separating them. Germline assignment: CDR1 MNHEY and CDR2 SMNVEV (reference sequence). This CDR3 spans 14 amino acids. DNA for the CDR3: TGTGCCAGCAGTTTAGGGGGCCAGGTTAAGACCCAGTACTTC. Translation gives CASSLGGQVKTQYF.

On this clone itself: One end of the junction does not line up with germline, which may come from a read error. This rearrangement joins TRBV6-1 to TRBJ2-6, with a possible D match to TRBD1 (6 bases). The CDR3 is 16 amino acids. The V gene's germline CDR1 is MNHNS and CDR2 SASEGT. CDR3 DNA sequence: TGTGCCAGCAGTCAAGCTACAGGGACTGGGGCCAACGTCCTGACTTTC. This codes for CASSQATGTGANVLTF.

This clone was seen more than once but under ten times. The chain carries TRBV5-1 and TRBJ1-2, with 8 bases identical to TRBD1. With 4 bases clipped from V and 4 bases from J, the junction kept 6 bases outside the gene matches. This CDR3 is 14 amino acids long. Germline V CDR1 and CDR2: SGHRS, YFSETQ. In DNA form, the CDR3 reads TGCGCCAGCAGCACCCAGGGGGCCGGCTATGGCTACACCTTC. Translating it yields CASSTQGAGYGYTF.

This clone has a single count. The V call is TRBV7-6, the J call TRBJ1-2, with D perhaps TRBD1 (5 bases). The CDR3 has 15 residues. The germline V and J ends were trimmed by 1 base and 3 bases, with 12 bases remaining between them. Looked up from germline, CDR1 is SGHVS and CDR2 is FNYEAQ. Here the CDR3 reads CASSLGDQSYYGYTF. CDR3 DNA sequence: TGTGCCAGCAGCTTAGGGGACCAGAGTTACTATGGCTACACCTTC.

The CDR3 is CASSTGQINSPLHF. In DNA form, the CDR3 reads TGTGCCAGCAGCACGGGACAGATTAATTCACCCCTCCACTTT. V usage is TRBV7-2 and J usage is TRBJ1-6, with 7 bases matching TRBD1. The CDR3 extends over 14 amino acids. V shed 5 bases, J shed 6 bases, and the junction held 4 bases outside the gene matches. Germline V gene data show CDR1 as SGHTA and CDR2 as FQGNSA.

This sequence joins TRBV27 and TRBJ2-7; tentative D call: TRBD1 (5 bases). CDR1 MNHEY and CDR2 SMNVEV come from the germline V gene (reference sequence). V was pared by 0 bases and J by 3 bases, with 6 bases between. The CDR3 length is 13 residues. Here the CDR3 reads CASSLSTGYEQYF. The CDR3 nucleotides are TGTGCCAGCAGTTTATCCACAGGCTACGAGCAGTACTTC.

This clone was observed a handful of times. Within the sample, other DNA sequences also encode this same CDR3. This sequence joins TRBV2 and TRBJ1-1; D unresolved. This CDR3 spans 10 amino acids. Between the trimmed V and J ends, which lost 8 bases and 8 bases, there was a span of 9 bases. The germline V gene encodes CDR1 SNHLY and CDR2 FYNNEI. CDR3 nucleotides: TGTGCCAGCTCTGTGGGAGAAGCTTTCTTT. It specifies CASSVGEAFF.

The chain uses TRBV19 and TRBJ2-2; 9 bases map to TRBD2. Germline V CDR1 and CDR2: LNHDA, SQIVND (reference sequence). The CDR3 is 15 residues long. Germline trimming cut 6 bases from V and 4 bases from J; bases unmatched to any gene: 6. The CDR3: CASRSGGITTGELFF. The CDR3 bases are TGTGCCAGTAGAAGCGGGGGGATAACCACCGGGGAGCTGTTTTTT. The full variable domain, rest sourced from reference TRBV19 and TRBJ2-2, is DGGITQSPKYLFRKEGQNVTLSCEQNLNHDAMYWYRQDPGQGLRLIYYSQIVNDFQKGDIAEGYSVSREKKESFPLTVTSAQKNPTAFYLCASRSGGITTGELFFGEGSRLTVL.

This clone was picked up one time. V is TRBV18 and J is TRBJ2-2; possibly TRBD1 for D (5 bases). The CDR3 spans 14 residues. CDR1 is KGHSH, CDR2 LQKENI, per germline. V lost 0 bases and J lost 3, with 5 bases in between. CDR3: CASSPPRDTGELFF. For the CDR3, the DNA is TGTGCCAGCTCACCACCCAGGGACACCGGGGAGCTGTTTTTT.

The genes are TRBV6-5 and TRBJ1-1, with D hard to call. Per the germline V gene, CDR1 is MNHEY and CDR2 is SVGAGI. V was clipped by 4 bases and J by 7 bases, with 16 bases between them. This CDR3 comprises 14 residues. The CDR3 DNA is TGTGCCAGCAGTTTACCAGGAGGCAGCGGTGAAGCTTTCTTT. This encodes CASSLPGGSGEAFF.

This chain uses TRBV29-1 with TRBJ2-7; D is ambiguous. The CDR3 contains 12 residues. Per the germline V gene, CDR1 is SQVTM and CDR2 is ANQGSEA. With 4 bases removed from V and 5 bases from J, the gap between germline ends came to 12 bases. The CDR3 nucleotides read TGCAGCGTTGTAATGTCCGGAGACGAGCAGTACTTC. Translated: CSVVMSGDEQYF.

In nucleotides, the CDR3 is TGCGCCAGCAGCGCATCCGGGACAGGGTCGTCCTACGAGCAGTACTTC. Its protein is CASSASGTGSSYEQYF. This chain joins TRBV4-3 and TRBJ2-7; TRBD1 aligns across 9 bases. V dropped 5 bases and J dropped 1; count of bases not matched to a gene: 9. The CDR3 extends over 16 amino acids. Germline V gene lookup returns CDR1 LGHNA and CDR2 YSLEER.

This clone is large (0.1 to 1%) in the sample. The rearrangement uses TRBV7-2 and TRBJ1-2; D remains ambiguous. CDR3 length: 12 amino acids. Between the trimmed V and J ends, which lost 5 bases and 5 bases, there was a span of 9 bases. Germline V gives CDR1 SGHTA, CDR2 FQGNSA. CDR3 region: CASSLGPYGYTF. The CDR3, as DNA: TGTGCCAGCAGCCTGGGCCCGTATGGCTACACCTTC.

The chain combines TRBV30 with TRBJ1-4; D is possibly TRBD1 (5 bases). The germline V gene has CDR1 GTSNPN and CDR2 SVGIG (reference sequence). This CDR3 is built from 13 residues. The V end was cut by 1 base, the J end by 8 bases, with 11 bases between. The chain's CDR3 is CAWSGGVGEKLFF. CDR3 sequence (DNA): TGTGCCTGGAGTGGGGGGGTTGGGGAAAAACTGTTTTTT.

The rearrangement links TRBV11-3 to TRBJ2-7; the match to TRBD1 covers 8 bases. Germline V gene sequence: CDR1 SGHNT, CDR2 YENEEA. The trim removed 5 bases at V and 2 bases at J, leaving 5 bases unmatched. The CDR3 extends over 14 amino acids. CDR3 amino acids: CASSPRTGTYEQYF. The CDR3 DNA reads TGTGCCAGCAGCCCTCGGACAGGGACCTACGAGCAGTACTTC.

By share of the sample, this clone is medium-sized. The chain couples TRBV27 to TRBJ1-2; D possibly corresponds to TRBD1 (5 bases). Germline assignment: CDR1 MNHEY and CDR2 SMNVEV (reference sequence). The germline V and J ends were trimmed by 5 bases and 6 bases, with 13 bases remaining between them. The CDR3 is made up of 13 amino acids. This chain's CDR3 is CASSEGVGDGYTF. The CDR3 nucleotides read TGTGCCAGCAGTGAAGGGGTTGGAGATGGCTACACCTTC.

V usage is TRBV6-5 and J usage is TRBJ1-1; D is uncertain. CDR3 size: 15 residues. The V gene's germline CDR1 is MNHEY and CDR2 SVGAGI. The ends were cut back, 5 bases at V and 9 bases at J, with 22 bases in the middle. CDR3 coding DNA: TGTGCCAGCAGTCCAGTACGATCCAGGTTGGTTCAAGCTTTCTTT. Translation gives CASSPVRSRLVQAFF.

V usage is TRBV30 and J usage is TRBJ1-2; D unclear. Germline CDR1 reads GTSNPN; CDR2 reads SVGIG (reference sequence). This CDR3 region has 14 residues. Trimming took 0 bases from V and 2 from J, leaving 10 bases between them. The DNA of the CDR3 is TGTGCCTGGAGTGTGGCCAGCCTAAACTATGGCTACACCTTC. Its protein product is CAWSVASLNYGYTF.

This clone appeared once. The CDR3 nucleotides are TGTGCCAGCAGTGACTCAGATACCGGGGAGCTGTTTTTT. The encoded protein is CASSDSDTGELFF. The genes are TRBV6-4 and TRBJ2-2; no reliable D call. This CDR3 comprises 13 residues. V lost 0 bases and J 5 bases, leaving 4 bases between the germline ends. The germline V gene encodes CDR1 MRHNA and CDR2 SNTAGT.